These 15 T cell receptor beta chains were sequenced from one sample in a study of cytomegalovirus exposure and HLA in healthy donors. A multiplex PCR was run with 60 Vbeta primers and 13 Jbeta primers. Generated by immunoSEQ multiplex PCR, the TCRdb table keeps only in-frame clones and is missing some. Of 130,000 or so clones listed, 75% to 80% are singletons. Sequenced material: PBMCs. The source of these receptors is a female donor in good health and CMV-seronegative.

The chain is built from TRBV7-9 and TRBJ2-5, with TRBD1 identical over 7 bases. The J call may be faulty, since TRBJ2-7 better matches the DNA end. Germline CDR1 reads SEHNR; CDR2 reads FQNEAQ (reference sequence). This CDR3 has 17 amino acids. In DNA, the CDR3 is TGTGCCAGCAGCTCCGCCCCCGGGACAGCCCAAACCTACGAGCAGTACTTC. This gives the protein CASSSAPGTAQTYEQYF.

The chain uses TRBV6-1 and TRBJ2-2; 7 bases agree with TRBD1. The length of the CDR3 is 15 residues. J gave up 6 bases and V 6 bases, and 10 bases lay outside the gene matches. CDR1 is MNHNS, CDR2 SASEGT, per germline. For the CDR3, the DNA is TGTGCCAGCAGAGGTTCGACAGGGAGAGCCGGGGAGCTGTTTTTT. It encodes CASRGSTGRAGELFF.

The rearrangement uses TRBV28 and TRBJ2-1, with 8 bases that match TRBD2. This CDR3 contains 16 residues. Trimming cost V 2 bases and J 8 bases; bases outside gene matches: 11. Looked up from germline, CDR1 is MDHEN and CDR2 is SYDVKM. CDR3 DNA sequence: TGTGCCAGCAGTTTAAATAGCGGGGCCGGTAACGATGAGCAGTTCTTC. It encodes CASSLNSGAGNDEQFF. The whole variable domain, filled in from reference TRBV28 and TRBJ2-1, reads DVKVTQSSRYLVKRTGEKVFLECVQDMDHENMFWYRQDPGLGLRLIYFSYDVKMKEKGDIPEGYSVSREKKERFSLILESASTNQTSMYLCASSLNSGAGNDEQFFGPGTRLTVL.

This chain links TRBV28 with TRBJ2-7; D not certain. This CDR3 is built from 13 residues. Germline V gene sequence: CDR1 MDHEN, CDR2 SYDVKM. V was trimmed by 8 bases and J by 3 bases, leaving 14 bases between them. This CDR3 reads CASSQANDYEQYF. The CDR3 DNA sequence: TGTGCCAGCTCTCAAGCGAACGACTACGAGCAGTACTTC.

The chain couples TRBV7-8 to TRBJ2-7; tentatively, D is TRBD1 (6 bases). CDR3 length: 13 residues. V was shortened by 5 bases and J by 2 bases, with 10 bases between the two germline ends. Germline CDR1 is SGHVS and CDR2 is FQNEAQ. The CDR3 sequence: CASSLGATYEQYF. The CDR3 nucleotides are TGTGCCAGCAGCCTGGGGGCCACCTACGAGCAGTACTTC.

This clone has only a few counts. This chain links TRBV28 with TRBJ1-2; D gene unclear. V was pared by 4 bases and J by 12 bases, with 15 bases between. CDR1 and CDR2 from the germline V gene are MDHEN and SYDVKM. CDR3 size: 12 residues. The CDR3 loop reads CASSSPTPGNTF. In DNA, the CDR3 is TGTGCCAGCAGTTCCCCCACCCCCGGGAACACCTTC.

The chain carries TRBV7-9 and TRBJ2-5, with TRBD2 matching over 12 bases. TRBJ2-7 explains the end of the DNA better; the J call may be wrong. CDR1 and CDR2 from the germline V gene are SEHNR and FQNEAQ (reference sequence). The CDR3 has 15 amino acids. This chain's CDR3 is CASSSEGLAGYEQYF. CDR3 bases: TGTGCCAGCAGCTCGGAGGGACTAGCGGGCTACGAGCAGTACTTC.

In this sample, this clone turned up a few times. Other DNA sequences in this specimen translate into the identical CDR3. The rearrangement uses TRBV25-1 and TRBJ2-6, with 7 bases fitting TRBD1. Germline CDR1 reads MGHDK; CDR2 reads SYGVNS. The V gene end was trimmed by 3 bases and the J gene end by 4 bases; junction bases not matched to a gene: 6. CDR3 length: 16 residues. The CDR3 region has the DNA TGTGCCAGCAGTGACCTAGACAGGGCCGGGGCCAACGTCCTGACTTTC. This sequence encodes CASSDLDRAGANVLTF.

The chain recombines TRBV18 with TRBJ1-2; D gene ambiguous. V was pared by 2 bases and J by 5 bases, with 18 bases between. Germline CDR1 is KGHSH and CDR2 is LQKENI. The CDR3 is 16 residues long. CDR3 in DNA: TGTGCCAGCTCACCATACACAGCGAGGGAGGCTTATGGCTACACCTTC. Amino acid sequence: CASSPYTAREAYGYTF.

The rearrangement links TRBV7-9 to TRBJ1-2, with D unresolved. The germline V gene has CDR1 SEHNR and CDR2 FQNEAQ (reference sequence). Trimming removed 2 bases at V and 8 bases at J, with 15 bases between. The CDR3 consists of 14 residues. In nucleotides, the CDR3 is TGTGCCAGCAGCTTAAGCCGAACAGTATTCGGCTACACCTTC. This gives the protein CASSLSRTVFGYTF.

The CDR3 region is CASSPRLGRFGFF. CDR3 coding DNA: TGTGCCAGCAGCCCTAGACTAGGGAGGTTTGGGTTCTTC. The chain joins TRBV7-8 to TRBJ2-1; D perhaps matches TRBD2 (6 bases). V was pared by 5 bases and J by 15 bases, with 20 bases between. This CDR3 comprises 13 residues. Germline values: CDR1 SGHVS, CDR2 FQNEAQ.

This rearrangement joins TRBV29-1 to TRBJ2-1, with 9 bases that match TRBD2. The junction had 5 bases not matched to a gene; V was cut back by 6 bases and J by 8 bases. Looked up from germline, CDR1 is SQVTM and CDR2 is ANQGSEA. The CDR3 length is 12 residues. The DNA for the CDR3 is TGCAGCGTCGGAAGACTAGCGGATGAGCAGTTCTTC. Its protein product is CSVGRLADEQFF.

The chain has TRBV2 and TRBJ2-5; D not resolved. Trimming removed 2 bases at V and 5 bases at J, with 3 bases between. Germline V gene lookup returns CDR1 SNHLY and CDR2 FYNNEI. CDR3 length: 11 residues. The CDR3 protein is CASSESETQYF. CDR3 coding DNA: TGTGCCAGCAGTGAATCGGAGACCCAGTACTTC.

The chain uses TRBV19 and TRBJ1-6, with 7 bases identical to TRBD1. The CDR3 extends over 15 amino acids. Unmatched junction bases numbered 7, after V lost 5 bases and J lost 6 bases. CDR1 is LNHDA and CDR2 is SQIVND in the germline V gene (reference sequence). The CDR3 bases are TGTGCCAGTAGTGTCCGGGACAGCGTTAATTCACCCCTCCACTTT. This codes for CASSVRDSVNSPLHF.

V usage is TRBV27 and J usage is TRBJ1-2, with TRBD1 identical over 11 bases. V gave up 3 bases and J gave up 8 bases; unmatched junction bases: 8. Germline loops: CDR1 MNHEY, CDR2 SMNVEV (reference sequence). The CDR3 extends over 15 amino acids. The DNA of the CDR3 is TGTGCCAGCAGTTTGGGGCGGACAGGGGGCGAGGGCTACACCTTC. It encodes CASSLGRTGGEGYTF.